This is a list of T cell receptor beta chains from one sample in a study of CD8+ T cells in alopecia areata. Only in-frame clones appear in the TCRdb table, and some are missing; sequencing was by immunoSEQ multiplex PCR. This sample carries about 200,000 clones, more than 30% of them seen once, and the ten largest clones take more than 0.4%. Sequencing used CD4+ T cells sorted from blood, obtained at roughly week 30, from a patient treated with tofacitinib. The receptors stem from a human donor with alopecia areata. Both conserved end residues are part of each CDR3. Each record gives: clone size, J gene, D gene, V gene, CDR3 protein, CDR3 DNA. D genes are given only for firm matches. Clone size appears in some rows only: once, few, many, or a class for an expanded clone.

. | TRBJ2-7 | . | TRBV30 | CAWNGGQNYEQYF | TGTGCCTGGAACGGGGGACAAAACTACGAGCAGTACTTC
. | TRBJ2-7 | . | TRBV5-1 | CASSFGTYEQYF | TGCGCCAGCAGCTTCGGGACCTACGAGCAGTACTTC
. | TRBJ2-5 | . | TRBV21-1 | CASSKGTSGETQYF | TGTGCCAGCAGCAAAGGGACTAGCGGGGAGACCCAGTACTTC
few | TRBJ2-2 | . | TRBV25-1 | CASSISGLLNTGELFF | TGTGCCAGCAGTATTTCGGGACTCCTCAACACCGGGGAGCTGTTTTTT
few | TRBJ1-3 | TRBD1 | TRBV7-9 | CASSSGTGKGNTIYF | TGTGCCAGCAGCTCCGGGACAGGGAAAGGAAACACCATATATTTT
. | TRBJ1-1 | . | TRBV30 | CAWSFIKNTEAFF | TGTGCCTGGAGTTTTATTAAGAACACTGAAGCTTTCTTT
. | TRBJ2-5 | TRBD2 | TRBV29-1 | CSVLLAGILQETQYF | TGCAGCGTTTTACTAGCGGGGATCTTACAAGAGACCCAGTACTTC
few | TRBJ2-7 | TRBD2 | TRBV6-5 | CASSELAPFYEQYF | TGTGCCAGCAGTGAACTAGCGCCGTTCTACGAGCAGTACTTC
few | TRBJ2-1 | . | TRBV15 | CATRKGTYNEQFF | TGTGCCACCAGAAAGGGAACTTACAATGAGCAGTTCTTC
. | TRBJ1-2 | . | TRBV19 | CASSRGYGYTF | TGTGCCAGTAGTCGGGGCTATGGCTACACCTTC
. | TRBJ1-6 | . | TRBV21-1 | CASSNSQGHNSPLHF | TGTGCCAGCAGCAACTCGCAGGGACATAATTCACCCCTCCACTTT
. | TRBJ2-1 | TRBD2 | TRBV29-1 | CSVRGLAVDEQFF | TGCAGCGTCAGGGGACTAGCTGTGGATGAGCAGTTCTTC
few | TRBJ2-3 | . | TRBV19 | CASSDTGGTTDTQYF | TGTGCCAGTAGTGATACTGGGGGGACCACAGATACGCAGTATTTT
. | TRBJ1-1 | TRBD1 | TRBV7-3 | CASSIDRDAEAFF | TGTGCCAGCAGCATCGACAGGGACGCTGAAGCTTTCTTT
. | TRBJ2-1 | . | TRBV5-4 | CASSRLANEQFF | TGTGCCAGCAGTCGCCTCGCAAATGAGCAGTTCTTC
few | TRBJ2-1 | . | TRBV7-9 | CASSLAHASEQFF | TGTGCCAGCAGCTTAGCGCACGCGAGTGAGCAGTTCTTC
. | TRBJ1-6 | TRBD1 | TRBV30 | CAWSVFDRDNSPLHF | TGTGCCTGGAGTGTCTTTGACAGGGACAATTCACCCCTCCACTTT
. | TRBJ2-3 | TRBD2 | TRBV27 | CASSLFLAGTDTQYF | TGTGCCAGCAGTTTATTCCTAGCGGGGACAGATACGCAGTATTTT
. | TRBJ2-3 | . | TRBV6-1 | CASSSNRGTDTQYF | TGTGCCAGCAGTTCGAACCGGGGCACAGATACGCAGTATTTT
. | TRBJ2-7 | TRBD1 | TRBV7-6 | CASSLAGQASYEQYF | TGTGCCAGCAGCTTAGCAGGACAGGCCTCCTACGAGCAGTACTTC
. | TRBJ2-1 | TRBD1 | TRBV7-2 | CASSSTVTRGRGYNEQFF | TGTGCCAGCAGCTCGACGGTGACCAGGGGGCGAGGCTACAATGAGCAGTTCTTC
few | TRBJ2-3 | TRBD1 | TRBV2 | CASRQGLGTDTQYF | TGTGCCAGCAGACAGGGGTTGGGCACAGATACGCAGTATTTT
. | TRBJ2-2 | . | TRBV18 | CASSFRSSRTGELFF | TGTGCCAGCTCATTCCGGAGCTCCAGGACCGGGGAGCTGTTTTTT
once | TRBJ2-7 | TRBD1 | TRBV5-1 | CASSPGTGNYEQYF | TGCGCCAGCAGTCCCGGGACAGGGAACTACGAGCAGTACTTC
few | TRBJ2-7 | TRBD2 | TRBV30 | CAWSLTSGSYEQYF | TGTGCCTGGAGCTTGACTAGCGGGTCCTACGAGCAGTACTTC
few | TRBJ2-1 | . | TRBV29-1 | CSVLGWYRDYNEQFF | TGCAGCGTCCTCGGGTGGTACAGGGACTACAATGAGCAGTTCTTC
few | TRBJ2-3 | . | TRBV19 | CASSIGTTKDTQYF | TGTGCCAGTAGTATCGGGACGACTAAAGATACGCAGTATTTT
. | TRBJ2-3 | . | TRBV5-6 | CASSLSLNTQYF | TGTGCCAGCAGCTTGTCGTTGAATACGCAGTATTTT
. | TRBJ2-3 | TRBD2 | TRBV30 | CAWRFGLAGADTQYF | TGTGCCTGGAGGTTCGGGCTAGCGGGAGCAGATACGCAGTATTTT
. | TRBJ2-2 | . | TRBV9 | CASSGQENTGELFF | TGTGCCAGCAGCGGACAGGAGAACACCGGGGAGCTGTTTTTT
. | TRBJ1-2 | . | TRBV19 | CASSSPGRTVNYGYTF | TGTGCCAGTAGTTCCCCGGGACGGACGGTTAACTATGGCTACACCTTC
. | TRBJ1-4 | . | TRBV2 | CASSDAPEGEKLFF | TGTGCCAGCAGTGATGCTCCGGAGGGGGAAAAACTGTTTTTT
. | TRBJ2-1 | TRBD1 | TRBV10-3 | CAISWGTGAPYNEQFF | TGTGCCATCAGTTGGGGGACAGGGGCACCCTACAATGAGCAGTTCTTC
. | TRBJ1-1 | TRBD1 | TRBV30 | CAWSTGTGVTEAFF | TGTGCCTGGAGTACCGGGACAGGTGTCACTGAAGCTTTCTTT
. | TRBJ2-3 | TRBD1 | TRBV4-1 | CASSYQQGTGDTQYF | TGCGCCAGCAGCTACCAACAAGGGACAGGGGATACGCAGTATTTT
. | TRBJ2-5 | . | TRBV20-1 | CSARQQETQYF | TGCAGTGCTAGACAGCAAGAGACCCAGTACTTC
. | TRBJ2-3 | . | TRBV30 | CAWSVRGLAADTQYF | TGTGCCTGGAGTGTACGGGGGCTCGCAGCAGATACGCAGTATTTT
. | TRBJ2-3 | TRBD2 | TRBV7-3 | CASSLAGGNADTQYF | TGTGCCAGCAGCTTGGCGGGGGGAAACGCAGATACGCAGTATTTT
once | TRBJ1-5 | TRBD1 | TRBV28 | CASQTGQGGQPQHF | TGTGCCAGCCAAACGGGACAGGGGGGTCAGCCCCAGCATTTT
. | TRBJ2-1 | TRBD2 | TRBV29-1 | CSVARLAEDNEQFF | TGCAGCGTTGCGAGGCTAGCGGAAGACAATGAGCAGTTCTTC
. | TRBJ2-7 | . | TRBV6-6 | CASSRIADYEQYF | TGTGCCAGCAGCCGGATAGCGGACTACGAGCAGTACTTC
. | TRBJ2-2 | TRBD2 | TRBV5-4 | CASSLERGTSNTGELFF | TGTGCCAGCAGCTTGGAGCGGGGGACATCGAACACCGGGGAGCTGTTTTTT
. | TRBJ1-3 | . | TRBV30 | CAWSVRQGNTIYF | TGTGCCTGGAGTGTACGACAAGGAAACACCATATATTTT
few | TRBJ1-4 | . | TRBV6-5 | CASSYSNRRNEKLFF | TGTGCCAGCAGTTACTCGAACAGAAGAAATGAAAAACTGTTTTTT